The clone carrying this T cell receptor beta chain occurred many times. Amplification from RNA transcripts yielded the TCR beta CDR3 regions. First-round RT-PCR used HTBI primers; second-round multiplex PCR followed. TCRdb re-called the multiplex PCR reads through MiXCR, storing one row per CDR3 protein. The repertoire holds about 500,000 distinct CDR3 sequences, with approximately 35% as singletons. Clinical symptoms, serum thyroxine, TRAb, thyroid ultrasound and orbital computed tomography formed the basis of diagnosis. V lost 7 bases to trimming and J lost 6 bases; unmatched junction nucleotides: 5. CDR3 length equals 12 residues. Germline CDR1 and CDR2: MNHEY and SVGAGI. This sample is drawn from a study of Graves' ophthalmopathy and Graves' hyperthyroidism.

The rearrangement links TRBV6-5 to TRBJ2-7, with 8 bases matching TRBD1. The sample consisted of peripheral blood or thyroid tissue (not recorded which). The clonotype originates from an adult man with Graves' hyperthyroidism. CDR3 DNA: TGTGCCAGCACCCAGGGGGCAGGCGAGCAGTACTTC. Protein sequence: CASTQGAGEQYF.